This TCR beta chain was obtained from a study of tumor and adjacent non-tumor tissue in lung cancer. Overall study context: Stage I to III disease affected 10 men and roughly 5 women aged roughly 31 to 76. About 4.17 million productive TCRbeta reads were obtained per sample on average.

On this clonotype itself: Just one base apart from a much larger clone, this may be a read error.

No cell sorting was done before RNA was extracted from the tissue. Newly diagnosed lung cancer patients had thoracic surgery in China, August–November 2014, without prior chemotherapy. TCRbeta libraries were built with three rounds of nested PCR, modified from ARM-PCR. TCRdb passed the multiplex PCR reads through MiXCR, listing each CDR3 protein once. The sample carries more than 85,000 distinct CDR3 sequences, around 65% recorded once. This TCR derives from an older man with non-small cell lung cancer. Sequenced input: lung tumor tissue.

CDR3 coding DNA: TGCAGCGGGACAGGGGCCTGCGAGCAGTACTTC. Amino acid sequence: CSGTGACEQYF. The J gene is TRBJ2-7, the V gene TRBV29-1; 9 bases align to TRBD1. The junction had 4 bases not matched to a gene; V was cut back by 7 bases and J by 6 bases. Germline values: CDR1 SQVTM, CDR2 ANQGSEA. CDR3 length: 11 residues.